This T cell receptor (beta chain) was sequenced during a study of cytomegalovirus exposure and HLA in healthy donors. Study-wide results and limits: Listed as cytomegalovirus-associated were 170 or so TCR beta chains.

Amplification used 60 Vbeta primers and 13 Jbeta primers. Data came from immunoSEQ multiplex PCR; TCRdb stores just in-frame clones and leaves some out. The table shows 120,000 or so clones, with more than 70% occurring only once. This CDR3 is built from 15 residues. V lost 5 bases to trimming and J lost 5 bases; unmatched junction nucleotides: 5. CDR1 and CDR2 (germline): MNHNS, SASEGT. Concerning this clone: Its antigen is not known.

The TCR sequence derives from a man aged 30-40 years in good health and CMV-seronegative. Source material: PBMCs. The chain carries TRBV6-1 and TRBJ2-1, with 11 bases matching TRBD2. CDR3 loop: CASSTPGLADNEQFF. The CDR3 DNA follows: TGTGCCAGCAGTACCCCGGGACTAGCGGACAATGAGCAGTTCTTC.